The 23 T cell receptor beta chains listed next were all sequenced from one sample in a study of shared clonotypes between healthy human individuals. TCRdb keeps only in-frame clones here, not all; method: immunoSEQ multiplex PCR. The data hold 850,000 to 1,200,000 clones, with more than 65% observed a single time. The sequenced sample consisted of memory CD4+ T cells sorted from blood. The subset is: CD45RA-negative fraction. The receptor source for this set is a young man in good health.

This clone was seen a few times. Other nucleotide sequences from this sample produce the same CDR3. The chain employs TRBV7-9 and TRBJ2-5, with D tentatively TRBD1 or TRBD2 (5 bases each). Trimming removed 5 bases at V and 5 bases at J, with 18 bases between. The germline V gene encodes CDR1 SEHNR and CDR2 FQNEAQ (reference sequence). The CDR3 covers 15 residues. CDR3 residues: CASSQIRGPGETQYF. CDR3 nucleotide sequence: TGTGCCAGCAGCCAGATCCGGGGTCCAGGGGAGACCCAGTACTTC.

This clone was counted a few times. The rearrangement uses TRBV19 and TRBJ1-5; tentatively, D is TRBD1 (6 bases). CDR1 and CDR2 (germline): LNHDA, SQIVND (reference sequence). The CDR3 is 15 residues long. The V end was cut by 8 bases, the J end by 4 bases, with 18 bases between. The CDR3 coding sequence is TGTGCCAGTCAAGTACGGGTACAGGGAAATCAGCCCCAGCATTTT. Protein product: CASQVRVQGNQPQHF.

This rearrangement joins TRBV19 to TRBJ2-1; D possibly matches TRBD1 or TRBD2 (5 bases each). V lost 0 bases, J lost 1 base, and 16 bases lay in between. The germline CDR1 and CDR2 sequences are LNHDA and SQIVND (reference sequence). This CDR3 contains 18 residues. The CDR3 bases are TGTGCCAGTAGTATAGATATTCGAGGGGTCGGTTCCTACAATGAGCAGTTCTTC. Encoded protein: CASSIDIRGVGSYNEQFF.

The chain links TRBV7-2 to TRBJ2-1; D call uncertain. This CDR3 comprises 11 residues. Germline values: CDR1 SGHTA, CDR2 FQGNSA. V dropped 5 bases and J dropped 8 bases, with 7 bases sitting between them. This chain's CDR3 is CASSPAYEQFF. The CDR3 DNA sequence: TGTGCCAGCAGCCCCGCATATGAGCAGTTCTTC.

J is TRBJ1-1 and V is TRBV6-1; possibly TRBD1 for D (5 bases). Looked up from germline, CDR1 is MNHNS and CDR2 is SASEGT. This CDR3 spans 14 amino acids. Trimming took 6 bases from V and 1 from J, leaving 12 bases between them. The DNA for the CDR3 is TGTGCCAGCAGACCGGGGGACTCGAACACTGAAGCTTTCTTT. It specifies CASRPGDSNTEAFF.

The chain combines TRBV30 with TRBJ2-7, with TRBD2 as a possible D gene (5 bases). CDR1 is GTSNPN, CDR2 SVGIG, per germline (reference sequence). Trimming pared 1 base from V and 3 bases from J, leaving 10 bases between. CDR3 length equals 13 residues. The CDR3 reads CAWSGSGVYEQYF. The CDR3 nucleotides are TGTGCCTGGAGTGGGAGCGGAGTCTACGAGCAGTACTTC.

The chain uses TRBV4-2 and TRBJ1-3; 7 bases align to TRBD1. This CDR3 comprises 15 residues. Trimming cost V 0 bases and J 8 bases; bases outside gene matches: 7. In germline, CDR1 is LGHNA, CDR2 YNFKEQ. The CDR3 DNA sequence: TGTGCCAGCAGCCAAGAGGGGGACAGAAGGGACACCATATATTTT. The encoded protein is CASSQEGDRRDTIYF.

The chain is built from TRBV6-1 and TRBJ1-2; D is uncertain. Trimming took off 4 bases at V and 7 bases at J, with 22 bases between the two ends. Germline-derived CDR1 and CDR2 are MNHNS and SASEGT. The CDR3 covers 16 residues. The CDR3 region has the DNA TGTGCCAGCAGTGGAGATATCCGGACTCTGAGTTTTGGCTACACCTTC. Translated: CASSGDIRTLSFGYTF.

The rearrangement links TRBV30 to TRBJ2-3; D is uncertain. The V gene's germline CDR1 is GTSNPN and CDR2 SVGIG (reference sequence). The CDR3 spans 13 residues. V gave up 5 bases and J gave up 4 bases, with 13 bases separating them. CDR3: CAWGWSFADTQYF. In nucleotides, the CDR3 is TGTGCCTGGGGGTGGAGTTTCGCAGATACGCAGTATTTT. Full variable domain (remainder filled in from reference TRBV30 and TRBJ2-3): SQTIHQWPATLVQPVGSPLSLECTVEGTSNPNLYWYRQAAGRGLQLLFYSVGIGQISSEVPQNLSASRPQDRQFILSSKKLLLSDSGFYLCAWGWSFADTQYFGPGTRLTVL.

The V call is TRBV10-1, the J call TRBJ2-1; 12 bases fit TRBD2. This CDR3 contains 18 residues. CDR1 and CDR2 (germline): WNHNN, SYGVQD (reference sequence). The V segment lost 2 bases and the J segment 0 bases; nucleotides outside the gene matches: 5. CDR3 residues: CASSERLAGVSSYNEQFF. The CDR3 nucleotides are TGCGCCAGCAGTGAGAGACTAGCGGGGGTTAGCTCCTACAATGAGCAGTTCTTC.

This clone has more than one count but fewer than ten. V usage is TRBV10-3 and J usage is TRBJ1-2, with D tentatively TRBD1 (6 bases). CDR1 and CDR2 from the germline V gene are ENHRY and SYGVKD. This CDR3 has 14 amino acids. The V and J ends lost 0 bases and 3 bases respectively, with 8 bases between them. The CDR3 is CAISESRTDYGYTF. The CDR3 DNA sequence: TGTGCCATCAGTGAGTCGAGGACAGACTATGGCTACACCTTC.

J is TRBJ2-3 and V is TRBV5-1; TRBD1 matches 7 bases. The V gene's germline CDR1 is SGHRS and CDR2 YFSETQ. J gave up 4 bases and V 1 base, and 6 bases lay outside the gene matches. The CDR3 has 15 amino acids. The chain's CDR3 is CASSLIEGAADTQYF. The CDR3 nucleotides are TGCGCCAGCAGCTTGATAGAGGGGGCGGCAGATACGCAGTATTTT.

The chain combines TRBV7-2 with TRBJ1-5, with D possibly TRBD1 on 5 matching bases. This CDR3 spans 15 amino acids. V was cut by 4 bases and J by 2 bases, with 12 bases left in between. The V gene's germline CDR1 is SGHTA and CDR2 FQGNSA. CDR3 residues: CASSSRDGRNQPQHF. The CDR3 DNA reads TGTGCCAGCAGCTCCCGGGACGGACGCAATCAGCCCCAGCATTTT.

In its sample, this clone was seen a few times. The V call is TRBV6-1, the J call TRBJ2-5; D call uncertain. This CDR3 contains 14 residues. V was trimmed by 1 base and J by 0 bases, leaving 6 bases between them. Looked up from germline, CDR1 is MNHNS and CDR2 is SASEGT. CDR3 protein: CASSEDIHQETQYF. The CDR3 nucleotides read TGTGCCAGCAGTGAAGATATCCACCAAGAGACCCAGTACTTC.

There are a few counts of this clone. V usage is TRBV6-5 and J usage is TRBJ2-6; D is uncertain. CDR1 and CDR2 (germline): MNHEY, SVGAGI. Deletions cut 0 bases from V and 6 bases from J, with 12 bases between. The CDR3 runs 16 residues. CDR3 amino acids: CASSYSVLLVANVLTF. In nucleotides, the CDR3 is TGTGCCAGCAGTTACTCGGTGCTACTGGTGGCCAACGTCCTGACTTTC.

In DNA, the CDR3 is TGTGCCAGCAGCTTAGAGGGGGCGGTGGCTGAAGCTTTCTTT. As protein: CASSLEGAVAEAFF. The chain uses TRBV7-9 and TRBJ1-1; 7 bases align to TRBD1. Germline V lookup: CDR1 SEHNR, CDR2 FQNEAQ (reference sequence). The CDR3 loop spans 14 amino acids. With 1 base clipped from V and 6 bases from J, the junction kept 5 bases outside the gene matches.

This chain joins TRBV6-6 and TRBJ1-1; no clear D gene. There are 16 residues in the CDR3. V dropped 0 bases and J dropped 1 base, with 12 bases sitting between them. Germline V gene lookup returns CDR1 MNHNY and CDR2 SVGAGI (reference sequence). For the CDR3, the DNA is TGTGCCAGCAGTTACTCACACCCGGCGTCGAACACTGAAGCTTTCTTT. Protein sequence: CASSYSHPASNTEAFF.

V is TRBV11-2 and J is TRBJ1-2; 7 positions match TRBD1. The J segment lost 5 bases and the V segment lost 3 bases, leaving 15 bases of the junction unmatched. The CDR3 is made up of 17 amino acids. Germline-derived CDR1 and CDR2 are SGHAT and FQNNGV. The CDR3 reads CASSLGRLGQVQYGYTF. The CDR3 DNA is TGTGCCAGCAGCTTGGGGCGCCTTGGACAGGTCCAATATGGCTACACCTTC.

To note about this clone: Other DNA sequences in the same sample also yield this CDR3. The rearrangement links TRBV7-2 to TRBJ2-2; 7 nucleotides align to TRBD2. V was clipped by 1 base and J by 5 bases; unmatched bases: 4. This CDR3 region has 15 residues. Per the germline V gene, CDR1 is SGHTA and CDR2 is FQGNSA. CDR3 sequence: CASSLVAGGTGELFF. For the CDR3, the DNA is TGTGCCAGCAGCTTAGTTGCCGGGGGGACCGGGGAGCTGTTTTTT.

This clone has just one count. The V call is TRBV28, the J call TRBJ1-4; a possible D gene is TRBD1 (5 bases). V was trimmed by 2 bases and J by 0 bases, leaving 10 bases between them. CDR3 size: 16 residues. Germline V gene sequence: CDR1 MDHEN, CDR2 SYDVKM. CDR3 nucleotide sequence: TGTGCCAGCAGTTTACAGGGCATTGCAACTAATGAAAAACTGTTTTTT. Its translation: CASSLQGIATNEKLFF.

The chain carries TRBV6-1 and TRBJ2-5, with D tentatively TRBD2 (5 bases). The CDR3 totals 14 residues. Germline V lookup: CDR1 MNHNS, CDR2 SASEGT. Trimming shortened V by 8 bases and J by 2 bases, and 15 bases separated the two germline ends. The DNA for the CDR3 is TGTGCCAGCGGGAGTCGGGCTACACAAGAGACCCAGTACTTC. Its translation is CASGSRATQETQYF.

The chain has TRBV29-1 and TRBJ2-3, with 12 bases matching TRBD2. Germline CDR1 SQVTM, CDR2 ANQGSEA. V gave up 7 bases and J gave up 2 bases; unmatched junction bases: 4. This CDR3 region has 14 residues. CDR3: CSARTSGNTDTQYF. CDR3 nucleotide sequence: TGCAGCGCTAGGACTAGCGGGAACACAGATACGCAGTATTTT.

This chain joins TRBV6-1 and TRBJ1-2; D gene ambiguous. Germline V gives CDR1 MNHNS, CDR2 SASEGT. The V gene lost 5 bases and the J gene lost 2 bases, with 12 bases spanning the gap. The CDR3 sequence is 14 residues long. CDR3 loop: CASSSGFGNYGYTF. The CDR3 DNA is TGTGCCAGCAGTAGCGGGTTTGGGAACTATGGCTACACCTTC.